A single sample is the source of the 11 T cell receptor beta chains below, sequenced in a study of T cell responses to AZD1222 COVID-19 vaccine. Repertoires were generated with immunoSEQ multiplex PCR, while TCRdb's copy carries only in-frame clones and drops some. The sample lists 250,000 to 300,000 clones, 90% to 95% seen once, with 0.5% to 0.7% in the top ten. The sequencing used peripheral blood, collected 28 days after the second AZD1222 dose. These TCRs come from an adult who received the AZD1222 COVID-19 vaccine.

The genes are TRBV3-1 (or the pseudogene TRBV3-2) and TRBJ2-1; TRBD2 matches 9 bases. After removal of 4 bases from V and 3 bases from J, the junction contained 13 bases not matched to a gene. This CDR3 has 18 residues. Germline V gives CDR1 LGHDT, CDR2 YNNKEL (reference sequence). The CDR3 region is CASSPQGSQAGGYNEQFF. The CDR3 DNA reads TGTGCCAGCAGCCCTCAGGGGAGTCAAGCGGGAGGCTACAATGAGCAGTTCTTC.

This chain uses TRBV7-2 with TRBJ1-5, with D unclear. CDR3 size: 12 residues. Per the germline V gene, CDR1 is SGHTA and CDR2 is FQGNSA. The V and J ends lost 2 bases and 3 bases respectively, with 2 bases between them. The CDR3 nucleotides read TGTGCCAGCAGCTTATACAATCAGCCCCAGCATTTT. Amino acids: CASSLYNQPQHF. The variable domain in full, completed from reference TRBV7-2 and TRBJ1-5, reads GAGVSQSPSNKVTEKGKDVELRCDPISGHTALYWYRQSLGQGLEFLIYFQGNSAPDKSGLPSDRFSAERTGGSVSTLTIQRTQQEDSAVYLCASSLYNQPQHFGDGTRLSIL.

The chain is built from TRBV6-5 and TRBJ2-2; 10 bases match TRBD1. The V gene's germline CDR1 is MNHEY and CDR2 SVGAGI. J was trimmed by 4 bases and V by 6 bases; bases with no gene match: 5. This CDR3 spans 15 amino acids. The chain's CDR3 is CASRPDRGSTGELFF. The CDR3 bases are TGTGCCAGCAGACCGGACAGGGGGAGCACCGGGGAGCTGTTTTTT.

The DNA of the CDR3 is TGTGCCAGCAGCTTAGTAAGCAATGAAAAACTGTTTTTT. It is translated as CASSLVSNEKLFF. The rearrangement uses TRBV7-2 and TRBJ1-4; D is unclear. With 1 base removed from V and 5 bases from J, the gap between germline ends came to 5 bases. The CDR3 loop spans 13 amino acids. The germline CDR1 and CDR2 sequences are SGHTA and FQGNSA.

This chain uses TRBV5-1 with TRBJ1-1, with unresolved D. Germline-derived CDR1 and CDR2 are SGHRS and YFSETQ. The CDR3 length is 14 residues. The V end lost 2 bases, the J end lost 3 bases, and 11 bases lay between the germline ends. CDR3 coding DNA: TGCGCCAGCAGCTTTCATAGGGTGGACACTGAAGCTTTCTTT. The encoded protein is CASSFHRVDTEAFF.

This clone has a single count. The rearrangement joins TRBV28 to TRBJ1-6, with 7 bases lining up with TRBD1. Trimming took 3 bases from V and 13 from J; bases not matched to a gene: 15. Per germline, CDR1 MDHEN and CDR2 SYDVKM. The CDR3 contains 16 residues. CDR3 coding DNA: TGTGCCAGCAGTTTGTCGACAGGGAAGGGGCGTTGGCCCCTCCACTTT. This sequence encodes CASSLSTGKGRWPLHF.

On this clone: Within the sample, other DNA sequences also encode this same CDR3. The DNA for the CDR3 is TGTGCCAGCCGGAGCTCCTATAATTCACCCCTCCACTTT. As protein: CASRSSYNSPLHF. V usage is TRBV2 and J usage is TRBJ1-6; no clear D. V lost 8 bases to trimming and J lost 0 bases, with 5 bases between them. The CDR3 sequence is 13 residues long. Germline V gene lookup returns CDR1 SNHLY and CDR2 FYNNEI. The variable domain in full, completed from reference TRBV2 and TRBJ1-6, reads EPEVTQTPSHQVTQMGQEVILRCVPISNHLYFYWYRQILGQKVEFLVSFYNNEISEKSEIFDDQFSVERPDGSNFTLKIRSTKLEDSAMYFCASRSSYNSPLHFGNGTRLTVT.

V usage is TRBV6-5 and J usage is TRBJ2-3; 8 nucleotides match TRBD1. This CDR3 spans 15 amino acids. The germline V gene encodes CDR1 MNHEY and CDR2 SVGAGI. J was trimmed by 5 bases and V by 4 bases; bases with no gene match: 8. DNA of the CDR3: TGTGCCAGCAGTTGGTCAGGGGGCGCGGGAGATACGCAGTATTTT. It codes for CASSWSGGAGDTQYF.

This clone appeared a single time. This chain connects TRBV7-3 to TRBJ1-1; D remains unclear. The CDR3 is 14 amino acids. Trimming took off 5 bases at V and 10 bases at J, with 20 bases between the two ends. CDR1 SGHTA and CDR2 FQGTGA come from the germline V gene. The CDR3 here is CASSPHGNRLLAFF. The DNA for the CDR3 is TGTGCCAGCAGCCCACACGGAAATAGACTTTTAGCTTTCTTT.

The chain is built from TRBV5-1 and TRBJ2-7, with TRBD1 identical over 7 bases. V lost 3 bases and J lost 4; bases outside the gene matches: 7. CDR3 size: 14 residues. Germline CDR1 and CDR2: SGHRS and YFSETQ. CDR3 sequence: CASSYGSGGYEQYF. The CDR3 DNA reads TGCGCCAGCAGCTATGGGTCAGGGGGTTACGAGCAGTACTTC.

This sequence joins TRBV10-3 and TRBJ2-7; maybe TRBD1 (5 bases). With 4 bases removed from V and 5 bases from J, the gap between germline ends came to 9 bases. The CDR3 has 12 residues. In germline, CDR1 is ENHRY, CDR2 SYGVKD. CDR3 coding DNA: TGTGCCATCAGTGGGGGCAGCAACGAGCAGTACTTC. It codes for CAISGGSNEQYF.